These T cell receptor beta chains were read from a single sample in a study of blood T cells in healthy people across ages. From the 5' RACE reads, TCRdb called clonotypes with MiXCR, one entry per CDR3 protein. The sample contains roughly 1.4 million distinct CDR3 sequences, roughly 64% of which appear only once. Sequencing was carried out using blood. These receptors all stem from a man aged 18 to 30 in good health. Each CDR3 is given with its conserved first and last residue. Size tells how often a clone was seen (once, few, many) or the class of an expanded clone, and some rows leave it out.

v_gene: TRBV6-5
abundance: few
CDR3aa: CASSYGAGTGNTEAFF

v_gene: TRBV7-9
abundance: -
CDR3aa: CASSGTTPSTDTQYF

v_gene: TRBV21-1
abundance: -
CDR3aa: CASSKGTGHYGYTF

v_gene: TRBV7-9
abundance: -
CDR3aa: CASSLMGVNTDTQYF

v_gene: TRBV20-1
abundance: -
CDR3aa: CSARPGGSSYNEQFF

v_gene: TRBV10-3
abundance: -
CDR3aa: CAISESSHRNEKLFF

v_gene: TRBV12-3/TRBV12-4
abundance: few
CDR3aa: CASRDLAGHYNEQFF

v_gene: TRBV28
abundance: -
CDR3aa: CASSPQTGFSEAFF

v_gene: TRBV21-1
abundance: few
CDR3aa: CASSKYRVEGYTF

v_gene: TRBV10-3
abundance: -
CDR3aa: CAIKNLNTEAFF

v_gene: TRBV14
abundance: -
CDR3aa: CASRRQSSSEQFF

v_gene: TRBV29-1
abundance: -
CDR3aa: CSGTMTSGYEQYF

v_gene: TRBV20-1
abundance: -
CDR3aa: CSARDFAGGNQPQHF

v_gene: TRBV20-1
abundance: -
CDR3aa: CSALPGLAEETQYF

v_gene: TRBV11-2
abundance: once
CDR3aa: CASSSYEAKSYNEQFF

v_gene: TRBV21-1
abundance: -
CDR3aa: CASSKRGDHRYGYTF

v_gene: TRBV7-2
abundance: few
CDR3aa: CASSLAVYTDTQYF

v_gene: TRBV12-3/TRBV12-4
abundance: -
CDR3aa: CASLKEGNSPLHF

v_gene: TRBV7-2
abundance: -
CDR3aa: CASSQPGLAGGSLYF

v_gene: TRBV27
abundance: -
CDR3aa: CASSLGGSQPPYEQYF

v_gene: TRBV6-6
abundance: -
CDR3aa: CASSRQGLYGHTF

v_gene: TRBV9
abundance: -
CDR3aa: CASSVVGTSYQETQYF

v_gene: TRBV4-2
abundance: -
CDR3aa: CASSPQRERLDTQYF

v_gene: TRBV4-2
abundance: -
CDR3aa: CAVGGTAGGRQYF

v_gene: TRBV3-1
abundance: -
CDR3aa: CASSQERDRGVIYGYTF

v_gene: TRBV27
abundance: -
CDR3aa: CASSLGGRALEQYF

v_gene: TRBV6-5
abundance: many
CDR3aa: CASSYSGLAGGPSYEQYF